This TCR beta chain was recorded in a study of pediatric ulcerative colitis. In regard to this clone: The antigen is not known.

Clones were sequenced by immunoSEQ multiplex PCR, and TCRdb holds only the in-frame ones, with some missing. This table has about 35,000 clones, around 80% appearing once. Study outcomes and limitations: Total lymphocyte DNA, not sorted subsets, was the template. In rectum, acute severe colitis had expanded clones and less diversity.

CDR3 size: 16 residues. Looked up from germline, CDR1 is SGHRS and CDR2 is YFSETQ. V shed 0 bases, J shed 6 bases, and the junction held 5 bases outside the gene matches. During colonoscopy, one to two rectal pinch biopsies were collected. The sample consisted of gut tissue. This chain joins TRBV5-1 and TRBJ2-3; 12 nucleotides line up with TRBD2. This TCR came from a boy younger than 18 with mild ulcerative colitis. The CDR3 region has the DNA TGCGCCAGCAGCTTGGGACTAGCGGGGGCGGGGGATACGCAGTATTTT. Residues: CASSLGLAGAGDTQYF.